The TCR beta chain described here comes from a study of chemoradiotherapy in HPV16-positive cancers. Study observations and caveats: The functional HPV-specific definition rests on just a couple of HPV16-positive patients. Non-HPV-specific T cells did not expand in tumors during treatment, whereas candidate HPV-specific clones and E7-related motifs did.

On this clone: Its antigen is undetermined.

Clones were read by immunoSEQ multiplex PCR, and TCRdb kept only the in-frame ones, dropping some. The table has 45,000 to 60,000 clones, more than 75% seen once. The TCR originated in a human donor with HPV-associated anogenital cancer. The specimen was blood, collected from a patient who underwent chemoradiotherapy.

The CDR3 protein is CAWSVRGLPYF. The DNA for the CDR3 is TGTGCCTGGAGTGTTCGGGGACTCCCGTACTTC. The V gene is TRBV30, the J gene TRBJ2-7, with D perhaps matching TRBD2 (6 bases). This CDR3 is built from 11 residues. Trimming cost V 0 bases and J 12 bases, with 12 bases left between them. From germline, CDR1 is GTSNPN and CDR2 SVGIG (reference sequence).